This T cell receptor beta chain stems from a study of T-cell reconstitution after alpha-beta-depleted transplantation in children. This clonotype showed up many times. This CDR3 is 15 amino acids long. CDR1 is DFQATT and CDR2 is SNEGSKA in the germline V gene (reference sequence). V shed 7 bases and J 1 base; nucleotides not matched to a gene: 9. Preparation of the TCRbeta library used unique molecular identifiers. TCRdb reanalysed the PCR reads using MiXCR and keeps one entry per CDR3 protein. This repertoire shows fewer than 150,000 distinct CDR3 sequences, under 30% found once; its top ten account for 10%.

This chain joins TRBV20-1 and TRBJ2-7, with 11 bases identical to TRBD2. This sample comprised PBMCs, mostly from graft donor cells, obtained 180 days after TCRalphabeta/CD19-depleted stem cell transplant. The sequence derives from a male patient aged 2 to 10 who had a stem cell transplant for chronic granulomatous disease, so the T cells may come from the graft donor. The DNA for the CDR3 is TGCAGTGTTCTCCCCGGGACTAGCGGATCCTACGAGCAGTACTTC. Its translation: CSVLPGTSGSYEQYF.